The following is a T cell receptor beta chain sequence with its context. This entry comes from a study of blood T cell repertoires in COVID-19. Clones were sequenced by immunoSEQ multiplex PCR, and TCRdb holds only the in-frame ones, with some missing. This repertoire shows 250,000 or so clones, 86% found once; its top ten account for 5.5% to 8%. V was trimmed by 2 bases and J by 4 bases, leaving 12 bases between them. The CDR3 length is 14 residues. Germline V CDR1 and CDR2: SGHRS, YFSETQ. This chain connects TRBV5-1 to TRBJ1-2, with D unclear. The sequencing sample was made of peripheral blood. This TCR came from a man aged 55 to 69 with acute or convalescent COVID-19. The CDR3 region is CASSFGGRSYGYTF. CDR3 coding DNA: TGCGCCAGCAGCTTCGGAGGGCGCAGCTATGGCTACACCTTC.